One T cell receptor beta chain is described in this entry. The PCR employed 60 Vbeta primers together with 13 Jbeta primers. Produced via immunoSEQ multiplex PCR; TCRdb's table is partial and in-frame only. The sample has under 150,000 clones, around three quarters seen once. The data stem from a study of cytomegalovirus exposure and HLA in healthy donors. Germline V lookup: CDR1 SGHRS, CDR2 YFSETQ. The CDR3 length is 17 residues. Trimming cost V 1 base and J 8 bases; bases outside gene matches: 14. The TCR originated in an older woman in good health and CMV-seropositive. The chain has TRBV5-1 and TRBJ1-3; 8 bases fit TRBD1. Sequencing was carried out using PBMCs. The CDR3 nucleotides read TGCGCCAGCAGCTTGTTGGGACAGGATTTATCCGGGGACACCATATATTTT. It codes for CASSLLGQDLSGDTIYF.